This T cell receptor (beta chain) comes out of a study of liver allograft versus peripheral blood T cells. For the study at large: A comparison was made between T cell receptor repertoires in transplanted livers and those in recipients' peripheral blood.

TCRdb re-called the reads through MiXCR, storing one row per CDR3 protein. Of about 9,000 distinct CDR3 sequences in the sample, approximately 16% are singletons; the top ten hold 2.5% to 3%. For this clonotype: Its antigen is undetermined.

Whole-study results and caveats: Reportedly, liver allograft T cell receptor repertoires differed from peripheral blood ones.

The source is a human patient who had a liver transplant. Some T cells could come from the graft donor.

CDR3 sequence reads: CASSPSDRPAQYF. CDR3 bases: TGTGCCAGCAGTCCCTCGGACAGGCCGGCGCAGTATTTT. V and J are TRBV28 and TRBJ2-3; 7 bases map to TRBD1. Germline values: CDR1 MDHEN, CDR2 SYDVKM. The ends lost 5 bases at V and 10 bases at J; junction bases unmatched: 9. The CDR3 covers 13 residues.